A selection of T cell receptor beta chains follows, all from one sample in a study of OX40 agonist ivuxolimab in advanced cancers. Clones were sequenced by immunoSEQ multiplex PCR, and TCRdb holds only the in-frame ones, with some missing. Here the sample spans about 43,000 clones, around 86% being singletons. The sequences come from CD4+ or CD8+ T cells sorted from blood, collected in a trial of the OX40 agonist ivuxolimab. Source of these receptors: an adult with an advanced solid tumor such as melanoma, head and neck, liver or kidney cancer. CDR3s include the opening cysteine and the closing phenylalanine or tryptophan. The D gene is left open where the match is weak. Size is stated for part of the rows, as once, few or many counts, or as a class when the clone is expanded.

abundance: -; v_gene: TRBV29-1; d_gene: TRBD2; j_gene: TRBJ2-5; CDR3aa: CSVVLAGVQETQYF; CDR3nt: TGCAGCGTTGTCCTAGCGGGCGTCCAAGAGACCCAGTACTTC
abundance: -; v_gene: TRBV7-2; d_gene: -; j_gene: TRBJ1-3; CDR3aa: CASSLLLSSGNTIYF; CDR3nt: TGTGCCAGCAGCTTACTCCTGAGCTCTGGAAACACCATATATTTT
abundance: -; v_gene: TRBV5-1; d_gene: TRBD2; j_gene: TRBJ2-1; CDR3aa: CASSLDFYRTSGYNEQFF; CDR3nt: TGCGCCAGCAGCTTGGATTTTTATAGGACTAGCGGATACAATGAGCAGTTCTTC
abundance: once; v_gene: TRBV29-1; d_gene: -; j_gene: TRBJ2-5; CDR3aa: CSVSRDHQETQYF; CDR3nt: TGCAGCGTGTCCCGGGACCACCAAGAGACCCAGTACTTC
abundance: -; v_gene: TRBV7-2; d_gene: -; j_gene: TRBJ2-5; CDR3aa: CASSLEGDSYETQYF; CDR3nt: TGTGCCAGCAGCTTAGAAGGGGATAGCTACGAGACCCAGTACTTC
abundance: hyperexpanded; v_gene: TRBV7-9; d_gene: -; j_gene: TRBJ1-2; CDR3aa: CASSLAMGGPGYTF; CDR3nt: TGTGCCAGCAGCTTAGCGATGGGGGGGCCTGGCTACACCTTC
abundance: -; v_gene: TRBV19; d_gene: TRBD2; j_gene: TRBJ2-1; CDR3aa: CASSIAGSGYNEQFF; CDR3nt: TGTGCCAGTAGTATAGCAGGTAGCGGGTACAATGAGCAGTTCTTC
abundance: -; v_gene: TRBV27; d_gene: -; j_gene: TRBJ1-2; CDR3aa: CASSWTVGYGYTF; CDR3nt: TGTGCCAGCAGTTGGACCGTAGGCTATGGCTACACCTTC
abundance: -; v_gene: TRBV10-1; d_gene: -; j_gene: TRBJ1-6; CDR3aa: CASSAGYNSPLHF; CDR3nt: TGCGCCAGCAGCGCGGGCTATAATTCACCCCTCCACTTT
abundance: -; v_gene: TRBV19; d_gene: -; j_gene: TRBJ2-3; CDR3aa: CASSAGLGPDTQYF; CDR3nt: TGTGCCAGTAGTGCGGGACTTGGTCCAGATACGCAGTATTTT
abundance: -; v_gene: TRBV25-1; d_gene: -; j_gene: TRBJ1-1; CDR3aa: CASSGRSGGTEAFF; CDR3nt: TGTGCCAGCAGTGGGAGAAGCGGGGGCACTGAAGCTTTCTTT
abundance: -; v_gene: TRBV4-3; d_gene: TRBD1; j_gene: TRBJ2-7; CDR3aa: CASSQEIPGQGYEQYF; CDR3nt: TGCGCCAGCAGCCAAGAGATACCGGGACAGGGGTACGAGCAGTACTTC
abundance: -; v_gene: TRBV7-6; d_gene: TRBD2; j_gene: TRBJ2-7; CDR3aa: CASSLYGRASYEQYF; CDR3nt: TGTGCCAGCAGCTTATACGGGAGGGCCTCCTACGAGCAGTACTTC
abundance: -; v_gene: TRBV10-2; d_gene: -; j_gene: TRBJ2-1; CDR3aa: CASSEPNTGYNEQFF; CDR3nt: TGCGCCAGCAGTGAGCCTAATACTGGGTACAATGAGCAGTTCTTC
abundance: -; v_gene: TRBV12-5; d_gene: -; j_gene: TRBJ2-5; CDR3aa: CASGDPRYQETQYF; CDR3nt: TGTGCTAGTGGAGATCCTCGATACCAAGAGACCCAGTACTTC
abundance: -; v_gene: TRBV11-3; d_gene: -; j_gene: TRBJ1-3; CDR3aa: CASSAHPGTEDTIYF; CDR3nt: TGTGCCAGCAGCGCCCACCCCGGGACTGAGGACACCATATATTTT
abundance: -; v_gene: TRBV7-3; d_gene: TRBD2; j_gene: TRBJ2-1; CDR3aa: CASSLTAGDGDNEQFF; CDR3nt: TGTGCCAGCAGCTTAACTGCGGGAGACGGGGACAATGAGCAGTTCTTC
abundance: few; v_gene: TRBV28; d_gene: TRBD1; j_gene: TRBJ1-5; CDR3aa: CASSLAGGDQPQHF; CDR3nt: TGTGCCAGCAGTTTGGCAGGGGGGGATCAGCCCCAGCATTTT
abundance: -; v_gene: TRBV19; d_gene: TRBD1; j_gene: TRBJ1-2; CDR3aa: CASSMIDRGRYGYTF; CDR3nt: TGTGCCAGTAGTATGATAGACAGGGGACGTTATGGCTACACCTTC
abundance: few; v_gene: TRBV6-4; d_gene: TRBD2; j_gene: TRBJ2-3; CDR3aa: CASSDSSGGTDTQYF; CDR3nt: TGTGCCAGCAGTGACTCAAGCGGGGGGACAGATACGCAGTATTTT
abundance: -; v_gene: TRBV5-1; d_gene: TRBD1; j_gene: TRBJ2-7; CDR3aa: CASSLGTGYYEQYF; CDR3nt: TGCGCCAGCAGCTTAGGGACAGGGTACTACGAGCAGTACTTC
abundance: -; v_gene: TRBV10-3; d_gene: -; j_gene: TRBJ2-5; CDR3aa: CAISGSGPEETQYF; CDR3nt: TGTGCCATCAGTGGAAGCGGACCCGAAGAGACCCAGTACTTC
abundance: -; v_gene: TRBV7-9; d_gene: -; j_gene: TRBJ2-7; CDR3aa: CASSLSNRGLYEQYF; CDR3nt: TGTGCCAGCAGCTTATCTAATCGCGGTCTCTACGAGCAGTACTTC